The sequence of this T cell receptor (beta chain) was determined in a study of OX40 agonist ivuxolimab in advanced cancers. Germline loops: CDR1 DFQATT, CDR2 SNEGSKA (reference sequence). This CDR3 spans 11 amino acids. The V end was cut by 2 bases, the J end by 8 bases, with 9 bases between. Repertoires were generated with immunoSEQ multiplex PCR, while TCRdb's copy carries only in-frame clones and drops some. In the table there are about 38,000 clones, over 70% of which are singletons. The clonotype comes from an adult with an advanced solid tumor such as melanoma, head and neck, liver or kidney cancer. Sequenced here: CD4+ or CD8+ T cells sorted from blood, sampled in a trial of the OX40 agonist ivuxolimab. This rearrangement joins TRBV20-1 to TRBJ1-2; D is undetermined. CDR3 protein: CSARPPGGYTF. The CDR3 DNA sequence: TGCAGTGCTAGACCTCCTGGGGGCTACACCTTC.